Below, 15 T cell receptor beta chains from the same sample are listed, as sequenced in a study of shared clonotypes between healthy human individuals. Measured with immunoSEQ multiplex PCR; TCRdb has only the in-frame clones, and not every one. The sample lists about 2.1 million clones; just under 95% were seen once. Naive-designated CD8 cells lacked CD45RO, were positively enriched for CCR7, and omitted terminally differentiated effector memory CD45RA+ cells. The sample consisted of naive CD8+ T cells from PBMCs. The receptors originated from a man between 18 and 29 years old in good health. Some clones in this sample may be carry-over from other donors' samples.

V and J are TRBV28 and TRBJ2-5; D may be TRBD1 (6 bases). Trimming left V 5 bases short and J 2 bases short, with 12 bases between. Germline CDR1 reads MDHEN; CDR2 reads SYDVKM. The CDR3 loop spans 14 amino acids. The CDR3 bases are TGTGCCAGCAGTCGGGACACTGGTCAAGAGACCCAGTACTTC. It codes for CASSRDTGQETQYF.

The rearrangement links TRBV5-1 to TRBJ2-3; 9 bases line up with TRBD1. Germline CDR1 reads SGHRS; CDR2 reads YFSETQ. V trimming: 3 bases; J trimming: 6 bases; junction bases outside the gene matches: 2. The CDR3 is 13 residues long. The CDR3 is CASSSGTGDTQYF. CDR3 nucleotides: TGCGCCAGCAGCTCGGGGACAGGGGATACGCAGTATTTT. Combining the CDR3 with reference TRBV5-1 and TRBJ2-3 gives the whole variable domain KAGVTQTPRYLIKTRGQQVTLSCSPISGHRSVSWYQQTPGQGLQFLFEYFSETQRNKGNFPGRFSGRQFSNSRSEMNVSTLELGDSALYLCASSSGTGDTQYFGPGTRLTVL.

CDR3 sequence (DNA): TGCGCCAGCAGCCAAGAAATGGTCATGAGACCCGGGACATCTACCTACAATGAGCAGTTCTTC. Protein sequence: CASSQEMVMRPGTSTYNEQFF. The genes are TRBV4-3 and TRBJ2-1; D possibly corresponds to TRBD1 (6 bases). From germline, CDR1 is LGHNA and CDR2 YSLEER. V was shortened by 0 bases and J by 2 bases, with 26 bases between the two germline ends. The CDR3 is 21 residues long.

This chain links TRBV27 with TRBJ1-4, with 7 positions matching TRBD1. The length of the CDR3 is 17 residues. V lost 3 bases to trimming and J lost 8 bases; unmatched junction nucleotides: 15. Germline CDR1 and CDR2: MNHEY and SMNVEV (reference sequence). CDR3 sequence (DNA): TGTGCCAGCAGTTTCTTAGGGCTGGGAGGGGGCGCGGAAAAACTGTTTTTT. This translates into CASSFLGLGGGAEKLFF.

V and J are TRBV7-6 and TRBJ2-7; weak D call: TRBD1 (5 bases). Germline V lookup: CDR1 SGHVS, CDR2 FNYEAQ. V was shortened by 5 bases and J by 6 bases, with 8 bases between the two germline ends. CDR3 size: 11 residues. CDR3 residues: CASSRGPEQYF. CDR3 DNA: TGTGCCAGCAGCAGGGGCCCCGAGCAGTACTTC. Looking up the rest from reference TRBV7-6 and TRBJ2-7 gives the full variable domain: GAGVSQSPRYKVTKRGQDVALRCDPISGHVSLYWYRQALGQGPEFLTYFNYEAQQDKSGLPNDRFSAERPEGSISTLTIQRTEQRDSAMYRCASSRGPEQYFGPGTRLTVT.

This chain connects TRBV28 to TRBJ1-1; 7 bases are shared with TRBD1. V lost 5 bases and J lost 1; bases outside the gene matches: 7. The CDR3 sequence is 15 residues long. Per germline, CDR1 MDHEN and CDR2 SYDVKM. The CDR3 spells CASSARTGGNTEAFF. The DNA for the CDR3 is TGTGCCAGCAGTGCTCGGACAGGAGGGAACACTGAAGCTTTCTTT.

The chain uses TRBV28 and TRBJ2-5; weak D call: TRBD2 (6 bases). The CDR3 sequence is 18 residues long. Looked up from germline, CDR1 is MDHEN and CDR2 is SYDVKM. V lost 1 base, J lost 0 bases, and 18 bases lay in between. CDR3 DNA: TGTGCCAGCAGTTTATCGATCGGCGGGAACCTATACCAAGAGACCCAGTACTTC. Translating gives CASSLSIGGNLYQETQYF.

The chain links TRBV6-5 to TRBJ2-7; 10 nucleotides align to TRBD2. The V and J ends lost 6 bases and 0 bases, in that order; junction bases with no gene match: 5. This CDR3 has 15 residues. CDR1 is MNHEY and CDR2 is SVGAGI in the germline V gene. The chain's CDR3 is CASRPASGSSYEQYF. The CDR3, as DNA: TGTGCCAGCAGACCAGCTAGCGGGAGCTCCTACGAGCAGTACTTC.

This chain links TRBV28 with TRBJ2-7; 11 bases are a match to TRBD1. Trimming cost V 4 bases and J 5 bases; bases outside gene matches: 4. The CDR3 loop spans 14 amino acids. Per the germline V gene, CDR1 is MDHEN and CDR2 is SYDVKM. This CDR3 is CASSSWTGGHEQYF. CDR3 nucleotides: TGTGCCAGCAGTTCGTGGACAGGGGGCCACGAGCAGTACTTC.

Remarks on this clone: Distinct nucleotide sequences in the sample also encode this CDR3. CDR3 protein: CASSLRGAGELFF. DNA of the CDR3: TGTGCCAGCAGTCTTCGGGGGGCCGGGGAGCTGTTTTTT. V is TRBV27 and J is TRBJ2-2; 7 bases align to TRBD2. V was pared by 5 bases and J by 6 bases, with 3 bases of the junction left unmatched. The CDR3 is 13 residues long. Germline-derived CDR1 and CDR2 are MNHEY and SMNVEV (reference sequence).

The V and J genes are TRBV28 and TRBJ1-5; unclear D gene. The CDR3 sequence is 15 residues long. Germline assignment: CDR1 MDHEN and CDR2 SYDVKM. V was shortened by 6 bases and J by 2 bases, with 14 bases between the two germline ends. CDR3 residues: CASSPVRGGNQPQHF. The CDR3 region has the DNA TGTGCCAGCAGCCCGGTCCGTGGGGGCAATCAGCCCCAGCATTTT.

A word on this clone: Possible read error: a much larger clone is one base away. The same CDR3 can be traced to other DNA sequences in this sample. The chain joins TRBV13 to TRBJ2-2; D gene ambiguous. The V gene lost 3 bases and the J gene lost 1 base, with 0 bases spanning the gap. This CDR3 contains 12 residues. Germline CDR1 reads PRHDT; CDR2 reads FYEKMQ (reference sequence). The CDR3: CASSLNTGELFF. DNA of the CDR3: TGTGCCAGCAGCTTGAACACCGGGGAGCTGTTTTTT.

J is TRBJ2-5 and V is TRBV5-6; 10 nucleotides line up with TRBD2. The J call is in doubt because the DNA end fits TRBJ2-7 better. The germline V gene has CDR1 SGHDT and CDR2 YYEEEE. The CDR3 totals 15 residues. Here the CDR3 DNA reads TGTGCCAGCAGCTTGGGCGGACTAGCGGTCTACGAGCAGTACTTC. Translated, it gives CASSLGGLAVYEQYF.

The chain uses TRBV9 and TRBJ2-7; D not resolved. Trimming shortened V by 4 bases and J by 0 bases, and 11 bases separated the two germline ends. The germline CDR1 and CDR2 sequences are SGDLS and YYNGEE. This CDR3 has 14 amino acids. The CDR3: CASSPTLSSYEQYF. The CDR3 coding sequence is TGTGCCAGCAGCCCTACTCTTAGCTCCTACGAGCAGTACTTC.

The J gene is TRBJ2-3, the V gene TRBV27; 8 bases map to TRBD2. Germline V CDR1 and CDR2: MNHEY, SMNVEV (reference sequence). The CDR3 extends over 17 amino acids. J gave up 4 bases and V 1 base, and 10 bases lay outside the gene matches. In nucleotides, the CDR3 is TGTGCCAGCAGTTTATTAGCCGTTAGCGGGGCGCCAGATACGCAGTATTTT. The encoded protein is CASSLLAVSGAPDTQYF.